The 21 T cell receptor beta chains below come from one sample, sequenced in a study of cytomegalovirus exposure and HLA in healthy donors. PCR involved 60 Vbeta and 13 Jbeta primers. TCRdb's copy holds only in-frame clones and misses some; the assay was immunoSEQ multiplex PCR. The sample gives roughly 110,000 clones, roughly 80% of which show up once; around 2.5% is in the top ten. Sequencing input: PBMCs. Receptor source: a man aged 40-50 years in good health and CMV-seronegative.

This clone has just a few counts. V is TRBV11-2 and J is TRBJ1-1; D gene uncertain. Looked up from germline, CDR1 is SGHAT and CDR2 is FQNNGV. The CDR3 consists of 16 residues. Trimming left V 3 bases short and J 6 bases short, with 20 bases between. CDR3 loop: CASSLMAAGREAEAFF. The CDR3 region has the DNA TGTGCCAGCAGCTTGATGGCGGCCGGGAGGGAGGCTGAAGCTTTCTTT.

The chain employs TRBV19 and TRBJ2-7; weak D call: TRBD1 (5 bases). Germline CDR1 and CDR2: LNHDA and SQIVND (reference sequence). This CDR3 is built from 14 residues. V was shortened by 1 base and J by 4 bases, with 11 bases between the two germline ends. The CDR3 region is CASSIGDRKYEQYF. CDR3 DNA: TGTGCCAGTAGTATAGGTGACAGAAAATACGAGCAGTACTTC.

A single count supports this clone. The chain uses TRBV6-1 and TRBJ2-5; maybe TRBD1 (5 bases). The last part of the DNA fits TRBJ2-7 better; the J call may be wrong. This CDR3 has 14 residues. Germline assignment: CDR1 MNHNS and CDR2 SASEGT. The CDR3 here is CASARDRVSNEQYF. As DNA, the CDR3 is TGTGCCAGCGCCCGCGACAGAGTAAGCAACGAGCAGTACTTC.

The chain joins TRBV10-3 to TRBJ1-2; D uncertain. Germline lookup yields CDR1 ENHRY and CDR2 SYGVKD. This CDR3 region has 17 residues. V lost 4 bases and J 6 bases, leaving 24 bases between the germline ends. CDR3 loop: CAISVLPTVRSTNGYTF. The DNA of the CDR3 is TGTGCCATCAGTGTATTACCCACGGTTCGTTCTACCAATGGCTACACCTTC.

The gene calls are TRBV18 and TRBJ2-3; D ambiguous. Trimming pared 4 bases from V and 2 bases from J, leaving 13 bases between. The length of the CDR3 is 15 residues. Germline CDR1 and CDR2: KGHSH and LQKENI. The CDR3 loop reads CASSRSQIYTDTQYF. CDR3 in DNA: TGTGCCAGCTCACGGTCGCAAATCTACACAGATACGCAGTATTTT.

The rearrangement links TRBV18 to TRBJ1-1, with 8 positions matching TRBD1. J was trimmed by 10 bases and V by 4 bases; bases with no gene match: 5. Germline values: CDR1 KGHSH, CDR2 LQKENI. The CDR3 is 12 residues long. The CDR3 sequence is CASSLNDRGAFF. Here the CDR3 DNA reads TGTGCCAGCTCACTTAATGACAGGGGAGCTTTCTTT.

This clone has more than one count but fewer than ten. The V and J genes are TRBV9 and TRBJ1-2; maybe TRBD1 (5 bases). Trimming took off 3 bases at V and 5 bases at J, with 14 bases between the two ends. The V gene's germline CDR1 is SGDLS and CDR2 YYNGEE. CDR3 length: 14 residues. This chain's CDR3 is CASSAAAGPYGYTF. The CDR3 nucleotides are TGTGCCAGCAGCGCTGCGGCAGGGCCGTATGGCTACACCTTC.

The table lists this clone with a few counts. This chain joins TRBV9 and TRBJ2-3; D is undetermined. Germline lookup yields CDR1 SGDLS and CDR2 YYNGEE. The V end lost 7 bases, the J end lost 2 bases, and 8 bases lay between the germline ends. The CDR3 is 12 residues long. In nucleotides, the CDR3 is TGTGCCAGCGGGCAGAACACAGATACGCAGTATTTT. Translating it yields CASGQNTDTQYF.

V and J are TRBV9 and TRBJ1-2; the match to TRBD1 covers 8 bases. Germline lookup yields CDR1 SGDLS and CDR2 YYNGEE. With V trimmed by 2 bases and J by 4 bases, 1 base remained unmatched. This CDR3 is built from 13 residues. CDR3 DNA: TGTGCCAGCAGCGTTGGACAGGGCTATGGCTACACCTTC. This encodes CASSVGQGYGYTF.

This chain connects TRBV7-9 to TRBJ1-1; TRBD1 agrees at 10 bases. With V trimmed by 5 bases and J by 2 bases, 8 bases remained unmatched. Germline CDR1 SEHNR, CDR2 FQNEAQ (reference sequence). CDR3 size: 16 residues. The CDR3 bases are TGTGCCAGCAGCAGGGGGGACAGGGGAGTTAACACTGAAGCTTTCTTT. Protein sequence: CASSRGDRGVNTEAFF. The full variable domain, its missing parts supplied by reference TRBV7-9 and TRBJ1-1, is DTGVSQNPRHKITKRGQNVTFRCDPISEHNRLYWYRQTLGQGPEFLTYFQNEAQLEKSRLLSDRFSAERPKGSFSTLEIQRTEQGDSAMYLCASSRGDRGVNTEAFFGQGTRLTVV.

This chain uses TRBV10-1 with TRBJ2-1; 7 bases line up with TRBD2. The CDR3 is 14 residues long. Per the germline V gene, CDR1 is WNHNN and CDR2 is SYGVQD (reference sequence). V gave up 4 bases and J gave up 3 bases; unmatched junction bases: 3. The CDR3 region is CASSGGGSYNEQFF. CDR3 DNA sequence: TGCGCCAGCAGTGGGGGGGGTAGCTACAATGAGCAGTTCTTC.

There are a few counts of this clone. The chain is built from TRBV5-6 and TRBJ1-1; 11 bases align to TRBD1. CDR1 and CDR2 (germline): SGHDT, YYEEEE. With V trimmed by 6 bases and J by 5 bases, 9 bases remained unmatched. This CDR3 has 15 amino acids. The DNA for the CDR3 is TGTGCCAGCAACCGCGGCGGGACAGGGGGTACTGAAGCTTTCTTT. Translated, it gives CASNRGGTGGTEAFF.

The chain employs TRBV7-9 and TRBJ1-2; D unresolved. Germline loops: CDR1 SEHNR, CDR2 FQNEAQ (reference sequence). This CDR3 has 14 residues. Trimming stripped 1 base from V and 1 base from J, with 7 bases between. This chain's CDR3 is CASSLGELNYGYTF. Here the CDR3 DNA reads TGTGCCAGCAGCTTAGGAGAGCTTAACTATGGCTACACCTTC.

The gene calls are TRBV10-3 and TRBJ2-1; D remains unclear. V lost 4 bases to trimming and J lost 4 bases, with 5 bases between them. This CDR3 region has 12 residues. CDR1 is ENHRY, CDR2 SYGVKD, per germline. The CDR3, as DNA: TGTGCCATCAGTGGCAGTTACAATGAGCAGTTCTTC. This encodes CAISGSYNEQFF.

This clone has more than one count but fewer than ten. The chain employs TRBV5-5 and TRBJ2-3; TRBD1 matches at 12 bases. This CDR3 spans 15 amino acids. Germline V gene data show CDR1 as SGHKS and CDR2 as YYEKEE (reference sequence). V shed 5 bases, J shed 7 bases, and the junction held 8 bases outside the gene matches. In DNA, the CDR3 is TGTGCCAGCAGTCCGGGGGGACAGGGGGCATATACGCAGTATTTT. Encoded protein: CASSPGGQGAYTQYF. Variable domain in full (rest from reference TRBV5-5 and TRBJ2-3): DAGVTQSPTHLIKTRGQQVTLRCSPISGHKSVSWYQQVLGQGPQFIFQYYEKEERGRGNFPDRFSARQFPNYSSELNVNALLLGDSALYLCASSPGGQGAYTQYFGPGTRLTVL.

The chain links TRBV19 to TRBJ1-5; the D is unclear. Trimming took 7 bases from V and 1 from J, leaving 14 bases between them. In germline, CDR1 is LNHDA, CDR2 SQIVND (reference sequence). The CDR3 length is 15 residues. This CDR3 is CASTQSGSSNQPQHF. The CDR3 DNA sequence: TGTGCCAGTACCCAGTCGGGGTCCAGCAATCAGCCCCAGCATTTT.

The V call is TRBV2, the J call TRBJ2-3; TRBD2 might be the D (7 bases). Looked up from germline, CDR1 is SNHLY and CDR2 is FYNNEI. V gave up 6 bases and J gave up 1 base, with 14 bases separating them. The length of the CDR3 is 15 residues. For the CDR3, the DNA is TGTGCCAGCAGCGCCCGGGGGGCCCGCACAGATACGCAGTATTTT. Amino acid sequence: CASSARGARTDTQYF.

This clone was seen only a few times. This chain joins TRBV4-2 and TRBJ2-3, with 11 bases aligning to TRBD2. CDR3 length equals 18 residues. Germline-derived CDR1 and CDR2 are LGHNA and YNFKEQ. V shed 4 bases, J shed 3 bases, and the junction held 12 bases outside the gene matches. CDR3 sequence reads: CASSPTLAGGEWTDTQYF. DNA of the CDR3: TGTGCCAGCAGCCCTACCCTAGCGGGGGGAGAGTGGACAGATACGCAGTATTTT.

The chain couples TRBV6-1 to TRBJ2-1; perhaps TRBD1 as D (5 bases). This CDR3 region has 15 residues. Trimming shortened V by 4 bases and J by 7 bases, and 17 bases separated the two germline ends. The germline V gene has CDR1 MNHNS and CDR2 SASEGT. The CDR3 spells CASSVSRGRANEQFF. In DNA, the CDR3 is TGTGCCAGCAGTGTTAGTAGGGGCCGCGCAAATGAGCAGTTCTTC.

This CDR3 is CASSFRLAADTQYF. In nucleotides, the CDR3 is TGCGCCAGCAGCTTCCGACTAGCAGCAGATACGCAGTATTTT. The chain employs TRBV5-1 and TRBJ2-3; 7 bases fit TRBD2. There are 14 residues in the CDR3. Unmatched junction bases numbered 4, after V lost 2 bases and J lost 4 bases. CDR1 is SGHRS and CDR2 is YFSETQ in the germline V gene.

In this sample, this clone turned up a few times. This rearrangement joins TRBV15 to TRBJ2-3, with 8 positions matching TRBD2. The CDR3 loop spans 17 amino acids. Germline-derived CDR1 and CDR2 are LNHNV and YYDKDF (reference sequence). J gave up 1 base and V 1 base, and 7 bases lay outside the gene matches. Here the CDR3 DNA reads TGTGCCACCAGCAGAGTAGGTAGCGGGGAACGCACAGATACGCAGTATTTT. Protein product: CATSRVGSGERTDTQYF.